The sequence of this TCR beta chain was determined in a study of blood T cell repertoires in COVID-19. Study-level background: COVID-19 samples, acute and convalescent, were from the United States, Italy and Spain.

The repertoire was sequenced with immunoSEQ multiplex PCR; TCRdb's copy has only in-frame clones and lacks some. The sample has roughly 260,000 clones; 88% are singletons. Trimming removed 1 base from V and 3 bases from J, with 9 bases in between. The CDR3 is 14 amino acids. From germline, CDR1 is LNHNV and CDR2 YYDKDF (reference sequence). The TCR was taken from a man aged 60-69 years who had recovered from COVID-19. Input material: peripheral blood. This chain uses TRBV15 with TRBJ1-2; D may be TRBD1 (5 bases). The CDR3 is CATSRGAGYYGYTF. CDR3 in DNA: TGTGCCACCAGCAGAGGTGCAGGGTACTATGGCTACACCTTC.